The clone carrying this T cell receptor (beta chain) was counted between two and nine times. The target antigen is unknown. This record belongs to a study of cytomegalovirus exposure and HLA in healthy donors. Vbeta (60) and Jbeta (13) primers were used in the PCR. TCRdb keeps only in-frame clones here, not all; method: immunoSEQ multiplex PCR. The sample comprises about 63,000 clones, 73% of which are singletons, and 5.4% rests with the top ten. Germline values: CDR1 MNHEY, CDR2 SMNVEV (reference sequence). J lost 4 bases, V lost 5 bases, and 8 bases had no gene match. This CDR3 has 16 amino acids. Whole-study results and caveats: The study recorded fewer than 200 TCR beta chains that were cytomegalovirus-associated. Rarity characterized most TCR sequences, yet some public TCRs appeared in many donors. According to a later analysis, most TCR beta chains associated with CMV appeared HLA-restricted.

This clonotype was obtained from a man aged 45-60 years in good health and CMV-seronegative. This chain joins TRBV27 and TRBJ2-2; the match to TRBD1 covers 9 bases. The sample comprised PBMCs. The CDR3 spells CASSTPGQGGTGELFF. The CDR3 DNA follows: TGTGCCAGCAGTACCCCGGGACAGGGCGGCACCGGGGAGCTGTTTTTT.